This TCR beta chain was observed in a study of cytomegalovirus exposure and HLA in healthy donors. Findings and limits, study-wide: Later findings reportedly placed an Asian-associated ancestry cluster below the approximately 630-donor mean for N-insertions. In a later analysis, at a false discovery rate of 0.05, roughly 18,000 TCR beta sequences were associated with HLA alleles. Later genetic work tied a missense DCLRE1C variant to beta-chain V and J trimming. According to an earlier analysis, most TCR beta V segments yielded productive rearrangements about 87% or about 30% of the time.

The study ran its PCR with 60 Vbeta and 13 Jbeta primers. Using immunoSEQ multiplex PCR, the repertoire was profiled, and TCRdb retains in-frame clones only, with some absent. The sample totals around 74,000 clones; its top ten clones hold approximately 15%. Remarks on this clone: Its target is not known.

The CDR3 covers 13 residues. Unmatched junction bases numbered 3, after V lost 8 bases and J lost 2 bases. CDR1 is MDHEN and CDR2 is SYDVKM in the germline V gene. The clonotype was recovered from a man between 45 and 60 years old in good health and CMV-seropositive. The sample was PBMCs. The V call is TRBV28, the J call TRBJ2-3; 8 bases are a match to TRBD1. The CDR3 protein is CASEDRATDTQYF. The CDR3 DNA reads TGTGCCAGCGAGGACAGGGCCACAGATACGCAGTATTTT.